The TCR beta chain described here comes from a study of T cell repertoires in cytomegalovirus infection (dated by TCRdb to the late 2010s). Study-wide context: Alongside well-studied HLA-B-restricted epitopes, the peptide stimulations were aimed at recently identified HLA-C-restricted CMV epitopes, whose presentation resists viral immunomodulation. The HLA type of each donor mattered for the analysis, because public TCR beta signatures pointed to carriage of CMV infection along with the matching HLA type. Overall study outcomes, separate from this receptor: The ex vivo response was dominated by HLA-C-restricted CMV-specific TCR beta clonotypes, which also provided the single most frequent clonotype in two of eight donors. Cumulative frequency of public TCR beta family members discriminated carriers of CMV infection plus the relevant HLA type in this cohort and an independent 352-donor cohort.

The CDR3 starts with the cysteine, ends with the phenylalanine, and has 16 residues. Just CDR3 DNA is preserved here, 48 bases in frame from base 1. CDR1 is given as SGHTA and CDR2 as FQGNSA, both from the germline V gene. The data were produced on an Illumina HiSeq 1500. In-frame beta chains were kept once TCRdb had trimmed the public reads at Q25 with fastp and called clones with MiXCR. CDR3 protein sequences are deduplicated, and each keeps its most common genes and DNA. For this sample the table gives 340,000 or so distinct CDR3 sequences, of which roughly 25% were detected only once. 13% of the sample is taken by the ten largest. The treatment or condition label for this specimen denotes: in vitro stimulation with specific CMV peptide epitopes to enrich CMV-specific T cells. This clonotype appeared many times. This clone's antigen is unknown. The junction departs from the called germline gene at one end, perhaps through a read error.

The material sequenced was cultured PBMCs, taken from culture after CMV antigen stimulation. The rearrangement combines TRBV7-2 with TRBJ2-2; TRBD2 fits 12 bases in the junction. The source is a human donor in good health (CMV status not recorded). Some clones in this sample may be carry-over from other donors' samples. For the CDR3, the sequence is CASSLAGGLGTGELFF. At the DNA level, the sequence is TGTGCCAGCAGCCTAGCGGGAGGGCTCGGGACCGGGGAGCTGTTTTTT.